The T cell receptor beta chain under discussion was sequenced for a study of blood T cell repertoires in COVID-19 (dated by TCRdb to the early 2020s). For the study in its entirety: Samples covering the acute and convalescent phases of COVID-19 were provided by collaborators in the United States, Italy and Spain. The prospective study material was composed of cDNA or gDNA derived from T cells, B-cell-depleted T cells, or PBMCs. Deeply sampled blood TCRbeta repertoires from subjects exposed to, actively infected with, or recovered from COVID-19 were included in the dataset. A freely available public database, intended as a resource for researchers studying the immune response to SARS-CoV-2, is where the repertoires were released. The samples were drawn from two sources: the first 160 participants of the ongoing ImmuneRACE study, and 1,000 to 1,500 subjects contributed by 6 global collaborators. The sample metadata nearly always contained a de-identified subject ID, COVID-19 status, age in years and sex. Where HLA class I and class II types were available, the types were taken from metadata supplied by the sample provider, not from assay-based typing. Here is what the overall study found, with its caveats: The quantity of clinical and demographic metadata differed by source and by participant and was supplied without curation.

Regarding this clone: The antigen it recognizes is unknown. Per-nucleotide qualities are absent, and no much larger clonotype sits a single base away.

TCRbeta CDR3 regions were amplified from genomic DNA by means of the immunoSEQ Assay, a bias-controlled multiplex PCR. In the original analysis: The number of nucleated cells in each sample was estimated from the amplification of reference gene primers within the assay. To quantify the absolute abundance of each unique TCRbeta CDR3 rearrangement, sequence reads were collapsed and filtered. For each sample, productive Simpson clonality was calculated as the square root of Simpson's diversity index over productive rearrangements. TCRdb provides this immuneACCESS table in a form limited to in-frame rearrangements. Some clones are lacking; in checked studies, under half of them reflect an unresolved V gene, and why the rest are absent is not known. V and J calls and clone size come straight from that table; D and trimming were deduced from the DNA. This sample gives some 250,000 clones in total; approximately 83% of them show up just once. Around 1.8% of the sample rests with the top ten.

Enrolling through a virtual design, the prospective study's participants ranged in age from about 18 to 100 years and lived across 24 United States geographic areas. Cohort assignment in the prospective study relied on participant-reported clinical history from a screening survey and a study questionnaire. Recovered participants in ImmuneRACE Cohort 3 were defined as having two consecutive negative NP/OP PCR tests, clearance from a healthcare professional, or resolution of symptoms. Mobile phlebotomists in the prospective study collected whole blood, serum and a nasopharyngeal or oropharyngeal swab from every participant. Prospective study participants could optionally give additional blood draws and questionnaires over a roughly two-month period. Before DNA extraction, blood samples from the prospective study were shipped at room temperature or frozen. The sequencing input was PBMCs or T cells enriched from blood (not recorded which). The sequence came from a woman aged 50 to 60 who had recovered from COVID-19.

The nucleotides read TGTGCCAGCAGCCAAACTAGCTTTGAGCAGTTCTTC. This gives the protein CASSQTSFEQFF. The chain uses TRBV7-8 and TRBJ2-1; TRBD2 might be the D gene, on 6 matching bases. From its cysteine to its phenylalanine, the CDR3 spans 12 amino acids. The retained sequence is limited to the CDR3, 36 bases, with the frame set at the first base. Per the germline V gene, SGHVS is the CDR1 and FQNEAQ is the CDR2. The V end loses 5 bases and the J end loses 9 bases, and a stretch of 11 bases separates them.